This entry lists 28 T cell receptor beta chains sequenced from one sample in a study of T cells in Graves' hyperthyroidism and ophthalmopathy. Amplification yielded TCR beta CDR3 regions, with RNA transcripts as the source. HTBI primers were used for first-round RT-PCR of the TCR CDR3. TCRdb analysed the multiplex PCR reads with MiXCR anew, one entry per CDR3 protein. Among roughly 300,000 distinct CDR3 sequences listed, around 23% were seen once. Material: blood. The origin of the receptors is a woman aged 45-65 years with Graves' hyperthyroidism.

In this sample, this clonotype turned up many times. The CDR3 DNA reads as TGTGCCAGCAATCGGGACAGGGCGGGCAATCAGCCCCAGCATTTT. Translating it yields CASNRDRAGNQPQHF. The V call is TRBV6-2 or TRBV6-3, the J call TRBJ1-5; 9 nucleotides align to TRBD1. The trim removed 7 bases at V and 2 bases at J, leaving 6 bases unmatched. Germline-derived CDR1 and CDR2 are MNHEY and SVGEGT. The CDR3 consists of 15 residues.

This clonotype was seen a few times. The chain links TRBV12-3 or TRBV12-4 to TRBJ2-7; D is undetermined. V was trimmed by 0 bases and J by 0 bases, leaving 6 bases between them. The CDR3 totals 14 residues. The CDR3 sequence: CASSLAVFSYEQYF. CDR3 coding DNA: TGTGCCAGCAGTTTAGCAGTCTTCTCCTACGAGCAGTACTTC.

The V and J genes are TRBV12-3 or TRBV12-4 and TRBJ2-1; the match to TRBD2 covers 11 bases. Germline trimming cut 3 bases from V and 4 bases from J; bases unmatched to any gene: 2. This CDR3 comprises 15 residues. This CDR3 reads CASSLGLAEYNEQFF. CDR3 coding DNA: TGTGCCAGCAGTTTGGGACTAGCGGAGTACAATGAGCAGTTCTTC.

The CDR3 region is CASTGGLGTQYF. DNA for the CDR3: TGTGCCAGCACTGGAGGGTTGGGGACCCAGTACTTC. V is TRBV25-1 and J is TRBJ2-5; D is possibly TRBD2 (6 bases). CDR1 and CDR2 (germline): MGHDK, SYGVNS. The CDR3 totals 12 residues. The V and J ends lost 7 bases and 7 bases respectively, with 13 bases between them.

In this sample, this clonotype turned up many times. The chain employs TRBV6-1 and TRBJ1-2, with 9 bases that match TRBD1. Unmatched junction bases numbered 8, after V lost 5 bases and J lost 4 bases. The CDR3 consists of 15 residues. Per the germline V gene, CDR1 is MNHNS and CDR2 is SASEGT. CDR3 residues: CASSPGTGSTYGYTF. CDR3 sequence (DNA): TGTGCCAGCAGTCCTGGGACAGGGAGTACCTATGGCTACACCTTC.

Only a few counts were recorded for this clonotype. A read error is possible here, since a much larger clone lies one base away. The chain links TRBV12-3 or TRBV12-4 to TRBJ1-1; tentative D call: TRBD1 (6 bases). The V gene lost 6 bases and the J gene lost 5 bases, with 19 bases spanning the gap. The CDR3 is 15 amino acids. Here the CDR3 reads CASSPLGQRFTEAFF. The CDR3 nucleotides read TGTGCCAGCAGCCCACTGGGACAAAGATTTACTGAAGCTTTCTTT.

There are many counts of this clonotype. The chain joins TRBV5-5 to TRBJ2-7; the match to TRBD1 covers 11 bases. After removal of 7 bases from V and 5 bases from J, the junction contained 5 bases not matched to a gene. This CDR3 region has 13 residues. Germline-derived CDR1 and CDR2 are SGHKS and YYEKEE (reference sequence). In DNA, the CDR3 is TGTGCCAGCGGGACAGGGGGAAGGAACGAGCAGTACTTC. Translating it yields CASGTGGRNEQYF.

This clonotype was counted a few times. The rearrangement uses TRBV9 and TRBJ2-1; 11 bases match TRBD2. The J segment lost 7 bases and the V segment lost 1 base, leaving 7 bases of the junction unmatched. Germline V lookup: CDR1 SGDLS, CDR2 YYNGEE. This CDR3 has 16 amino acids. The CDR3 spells CASSVSLAGGENEQFF. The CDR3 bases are TGTGCCAGCAGCGTAAGTCTAGCGGGAGGTGAAAATGAGCAGTTCTTC.

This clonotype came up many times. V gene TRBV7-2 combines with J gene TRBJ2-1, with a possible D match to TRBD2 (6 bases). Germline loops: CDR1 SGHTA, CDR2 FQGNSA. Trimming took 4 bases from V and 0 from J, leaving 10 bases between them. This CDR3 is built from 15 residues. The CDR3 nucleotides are TGTGCCAGCAGCTATAGCGGAAGCTCCTACAATGAGCAGTTCTTC. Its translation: CASSYSGSSYNEQFF.

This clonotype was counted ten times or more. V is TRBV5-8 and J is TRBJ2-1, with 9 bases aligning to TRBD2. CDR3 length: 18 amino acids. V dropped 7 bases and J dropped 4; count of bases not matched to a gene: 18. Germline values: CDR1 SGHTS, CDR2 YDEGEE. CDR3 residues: CASYSFRFSGSGYNEQFF. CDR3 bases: TGTGCCAGCTACAGCTTTCGATTTAGCGGGAGTGGTTACAATGAGCAGTTCTTC.

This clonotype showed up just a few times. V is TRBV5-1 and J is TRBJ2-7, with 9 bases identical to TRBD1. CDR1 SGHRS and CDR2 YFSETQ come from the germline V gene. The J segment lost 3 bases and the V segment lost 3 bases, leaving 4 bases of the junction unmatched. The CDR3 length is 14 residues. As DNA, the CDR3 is TGCGCCAGCAGCTCCGACAGGGGGATCTACGAGCAGTACTTC. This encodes CASSSDRGIYEQYF.

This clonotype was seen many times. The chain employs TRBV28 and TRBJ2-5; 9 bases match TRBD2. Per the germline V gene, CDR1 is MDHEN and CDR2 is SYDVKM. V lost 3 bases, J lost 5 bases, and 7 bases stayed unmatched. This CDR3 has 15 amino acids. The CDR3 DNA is TGTGCCAGCAGTTTCTTCGGCGGGAGGGGGGAGACCCAGTACTTC. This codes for CASSFFGGRGETQYF.

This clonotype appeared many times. CDR3 in DNA: TGTGCCAGCGGAATTGGCCAGTACGAGCAGTACTTC. Translating it yields CASGIGQYEQYF. V usage is TRBV28 and J usage is TRBJ2-7; no reliable D call. Germline values: CDR1 MDHEN, CDR2 SYDVKM. The CDR3 contains 12 residues. Trimming took 8 bases from V and 4 from J, leaving 12 bases between them.

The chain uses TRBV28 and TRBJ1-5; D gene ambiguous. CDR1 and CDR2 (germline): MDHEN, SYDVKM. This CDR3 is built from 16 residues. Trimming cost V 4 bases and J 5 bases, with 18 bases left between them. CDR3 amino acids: CASSWGGKKKDQPQHF. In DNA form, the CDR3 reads TGTGCCAGCAGTTGGGGAGGGAAGAAGAAGGATCAGCCCCAGCATTTT.

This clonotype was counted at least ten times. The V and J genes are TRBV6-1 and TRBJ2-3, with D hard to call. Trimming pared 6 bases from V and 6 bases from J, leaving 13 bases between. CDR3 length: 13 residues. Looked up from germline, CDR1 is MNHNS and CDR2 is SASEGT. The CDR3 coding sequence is TGTGCCAGCAGCCCCCGCCATTTGGATACGCAGTATTTT. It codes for CASSPRHLDTQYF.

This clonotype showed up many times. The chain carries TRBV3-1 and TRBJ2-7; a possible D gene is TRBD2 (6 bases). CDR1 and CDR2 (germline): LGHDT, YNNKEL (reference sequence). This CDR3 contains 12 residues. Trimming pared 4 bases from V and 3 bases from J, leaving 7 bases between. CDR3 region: CASSRTNYEQYF. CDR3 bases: TGTGCCAGCAGCCGGACTAACTACGAGCAGTACTTC.

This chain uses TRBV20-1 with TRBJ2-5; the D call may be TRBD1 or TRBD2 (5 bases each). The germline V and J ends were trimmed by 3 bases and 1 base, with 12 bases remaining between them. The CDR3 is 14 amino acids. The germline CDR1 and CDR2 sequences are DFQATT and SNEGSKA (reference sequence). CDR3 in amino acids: CSASSMGPQETQYF. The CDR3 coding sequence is TGCAGTGCTAGTTCTATGGGACCCCAAGAGACCCAGTACTTC.

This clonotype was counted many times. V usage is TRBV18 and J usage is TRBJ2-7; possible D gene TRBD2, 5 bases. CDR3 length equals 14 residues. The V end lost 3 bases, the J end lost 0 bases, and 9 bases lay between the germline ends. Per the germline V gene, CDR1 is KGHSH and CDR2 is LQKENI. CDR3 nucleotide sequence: TGTGCCAGCTCACCTAGCGTCGACTCCTACGAGCAGTACTTC. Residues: CASSPSVDSYEQYF.

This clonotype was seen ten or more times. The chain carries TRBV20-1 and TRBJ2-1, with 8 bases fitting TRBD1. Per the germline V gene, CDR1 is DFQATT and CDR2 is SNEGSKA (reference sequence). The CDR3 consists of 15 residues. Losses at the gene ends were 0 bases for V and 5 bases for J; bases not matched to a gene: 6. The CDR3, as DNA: TGCAGTGCTAGAGATCCTCCGGGACAGGACAATGAGCAGTTCTTC. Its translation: CSARDPPGQDNEQFF.

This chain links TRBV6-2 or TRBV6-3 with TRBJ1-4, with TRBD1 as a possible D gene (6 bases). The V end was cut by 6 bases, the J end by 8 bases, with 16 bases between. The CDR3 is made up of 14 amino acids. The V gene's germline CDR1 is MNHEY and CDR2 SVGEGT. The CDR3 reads CASREGGFLEKLFF. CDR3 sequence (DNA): TGTGCCAGCAGGGAGGGGGGGTTTTTGGAAAAACTGTTTTTT.

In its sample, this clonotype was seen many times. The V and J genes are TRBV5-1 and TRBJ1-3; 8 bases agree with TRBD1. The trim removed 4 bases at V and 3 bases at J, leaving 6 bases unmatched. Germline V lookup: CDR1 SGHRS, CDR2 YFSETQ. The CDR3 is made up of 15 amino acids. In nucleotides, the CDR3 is TGCGCCAGCAGCAAGGACAGGGCGATTGGAAACACCATATATTTT. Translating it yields CASSKDRAIGNTIYF.

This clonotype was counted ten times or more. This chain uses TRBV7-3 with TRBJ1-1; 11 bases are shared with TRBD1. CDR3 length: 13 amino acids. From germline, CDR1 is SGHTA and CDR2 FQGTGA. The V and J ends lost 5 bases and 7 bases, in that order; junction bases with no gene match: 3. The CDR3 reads CASSRTGGNEAFF. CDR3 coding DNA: TGTGCCAGCAGCCGGACAGGGGGCAATGAAGCTTTCTTT.

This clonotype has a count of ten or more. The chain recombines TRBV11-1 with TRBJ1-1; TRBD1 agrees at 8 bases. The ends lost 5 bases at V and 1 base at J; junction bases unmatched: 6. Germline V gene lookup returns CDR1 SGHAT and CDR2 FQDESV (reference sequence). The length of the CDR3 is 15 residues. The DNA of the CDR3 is TGTGCCAGCAGCACTCGGACAGGGTCGAACACTGAAGCTTTCTTT. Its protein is CASSTRTGSNTEAFF.

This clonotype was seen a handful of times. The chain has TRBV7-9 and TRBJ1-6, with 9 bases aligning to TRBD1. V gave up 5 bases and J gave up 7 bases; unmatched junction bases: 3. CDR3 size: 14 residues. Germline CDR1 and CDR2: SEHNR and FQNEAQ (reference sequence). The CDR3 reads CASSPQGANSPLHF. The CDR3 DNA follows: TGTGCCAGCAGCCCACAGGGGGCGAATTCACCCCTCCACTTT.

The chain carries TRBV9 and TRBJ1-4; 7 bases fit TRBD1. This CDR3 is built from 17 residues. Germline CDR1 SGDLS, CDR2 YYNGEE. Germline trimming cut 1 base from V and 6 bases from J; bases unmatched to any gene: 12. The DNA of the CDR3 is TGTGCCAGCAGCGTATCCCTGGGAGAGGGGGCGCATGAAAAACTGTTTTTT. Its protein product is CASSVSLGEGAHEKLFF.

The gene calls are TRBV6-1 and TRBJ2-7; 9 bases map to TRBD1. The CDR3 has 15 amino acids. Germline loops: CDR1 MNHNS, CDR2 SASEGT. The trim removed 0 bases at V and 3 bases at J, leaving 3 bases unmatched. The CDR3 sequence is CASSEADRGSYEQYF. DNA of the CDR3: TGTGCCAGCAGTGAAGCGGACAGGGGAAGCTACGAGCAGTACTTC.

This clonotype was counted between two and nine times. In DNA form, the CDR3 reads TGTGCCAGCAGCCCTCTCGGAGGGGGAAGATCAGCCGGGGAGCTGTTTTTT. Its protein product is CASSPLGGGRSAGELFF. V gene TRBV6-1 combines with J gene TRBJ2-2; D possibly uses TRBD1 or TRBD2 (6 bases each). In germline, CDR1 is MNHNS, CDR2 SASEGT. The length of the CDR3 is 17 residues. The V and J ends lost 6 bases and 6 bases respectively, with 23 bases between them.

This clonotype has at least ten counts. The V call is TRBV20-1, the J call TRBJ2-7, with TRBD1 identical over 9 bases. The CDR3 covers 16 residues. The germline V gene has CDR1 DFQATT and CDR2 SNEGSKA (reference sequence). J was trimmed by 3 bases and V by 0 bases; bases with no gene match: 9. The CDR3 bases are TGCAGTGCTAGAGATCGGCTGCGGGACAGGGTCTACGAGCAGTACTTC. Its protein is CSARDRLRDRVYEQYF.